A single sample is the source of the 4 T cell receptor beta chains below, sequenced in a study of cytomegalovirus exposure and HLA in healthy donors. PCR amplification relied on 60 Vbeta primers (plus 13 Jbeta primers). Generated by immunoSEQ multiplex PCR, the TCRdb table keeps only in-frame clones and is missing some. With around 70,000 clones in the sample, the ten largest clones hold about 4%. The sequencing input was PBMCs. The receptors originated from a female donor in good health and CMV-seropositive.

The chain uses TRBV27 and TRBJ1-6; D possibly corresponds to TRBD1 (6 bases). The germline V gene encodes CDR1 MNHEY and CDR2 SMNVEV (reference sequence). CDR3 size: 13 residues. V was cut by 6 bases and J by 9 bases, with 12 bases left in between. CDR3 sequence: CASRDSHGSPLHF. Written as DNA, the CDR3 is TGTGCCAGCAGGGACAGCCATGGTTCACCCCTCCACTTT.

The CDR3 sequence is CASKGLAGRAGELFF. CDR3 DNA sequence: TGTGCCAGCAAGGGACTAGCGGGAAGGGCCGGGGAGCTGTTTTTT. This chain connects TRBV6-1 to TRBJ2-2, with TRBD2 matching over 13 bases. The trim removed 7 bases at V and 6 bases at J, leaving 5 bases unmatched. Germline V gene data show CDR1 as MNHNS and CDR2 as SASEGT. This CDR3 has 15 amino acids.

The V and J genes are TRBV10-2 and TRBJ2-3; 8 bases are a match to TRBD2. V lost 3 bases, J lost 8 bases, and 10 bases stayed unmatched. This CDR3 spans 15 amino acids. Germline V gives CDR1 WSHSY, CDR2 SAAADI. CDR3 sequence: CASSDSRTSSGTQYF. The CDR3 DNA reads TGCGCCAGCAGTGACTCCCGGACTAGCAGTGGTACGCAGTATTTT.

The chain joins TRBV19 to TRBJ2-3, with 9 bases fitting TRBD1. Germline V CDR1 and CDR2: LNHDA, SQIVND (reference sequence). The CDR3 loop spans 17 amino acids. V was clipped by 6 bases and J by 2 bases; unmatched bases: 12. CDR3 region: CASRPGQGNPHTDTQYF. CDR3 bases: TGTGCCAGTAGACCGGGACAGGGAAATCCCCACACAGATACGCAGTATTTT.